The 18 T cell receptor beta chains in this list originate from one sample, sequenced in a study of blood T cell repertoires in COVID-19. The data were produced by immunoSEQ multiplex PCR, yet TCRdb's version contains in-frame clones alone and is incomplete. Here the sample spans roughly 150,000 clones, around 82% being singletons. Sequenced input: peripheral blood. All receptors derive from a human donor in a cohort sampled during active COVID-19.

This clone has just a few counts. The chain employs TRBV13 and TRBJ1-1, with D tentatively TRBD1 (5 bases). The V gene lost 5 bases and the J gene lost 1 base, with 11 bases spanning the gap. The germline V gene encodes CDR1 PRHDT and CDR2 FYEKMQ (reference sequence). The CDR3 runs 14 residues. CDR3 amino acids: CASSPWGGNTEAFF. CDR3 in DNA: TGTGCCAGCAGCCCCTGGGGGGGGAACACTGAAGCTTTCTTT.

In this sample, this clone turned up once. The chain has TRBV7-9 and TRBJ1-5; D is uncertain. Germline V lookup: CDR1 SEHNR, CDR2 FQNEAQ (reference sequence). The V end lost 5 bases, the J end lost 9 bases, and 17 bases lay between the germline ends. CDR3 length: 14 residues. CDR3 DNA sequence: TGTGCCAGCAGCCCCCGAGGCGGGTCAAGGCCCCAGCATTTT. Translation gives CASSPRGGSRPQHF.

The genes are TRBV12-3 or TRBV12-4 and TRBJ2-7; D is unclear. There are 13 residues in the CDR3. The V end lost 6 bases, the J end lost 3 bases, and 12 bases lay between the germline ends. CDR3 DNA: TGTGCCAGCAGCTCGAGTGTGAACTACGAGCAGTACTTC. Its translation: CASSSSVNYEQYF.

V and J are TRBV6-4 and TRBJ2-2; 7 bases are shared with TRBD2. The CDR3 totals 16 residues. The germline gives CDR1 MRHNA, CDR2 SNTAGT. After removal of 0 bases from V and 0 bases from J, the junction contained 1 base not matched to a gene. In DNA form, the CDR3 reads TGTGCCAGCAGTGACTCTCTAGCGGCGAACACCGGGGAGCTGTTTTTT. The encoded protein is CASSDSLAANTGELFF.

The V call is TRBV2, the J call TRBJ2-7; the match to TRBD2 covers 8 bases. Germline V CDR1 and CDR2: SNHLY, FYNNEI. After removal of 5 bases from V and 6 bases from J, the junction contained 9 bases not matched to a gene. There are 14 residues in the CDR3. Here the CDR3 reads CASSLRGAGVEQYF. The CDR3 DNA is TGTGCCAGCAGTCTTAGGGGAGCGGGGGTCGAGCAGTACTTC.

This sequence joins TRBV23-1 and TRBJ1-2, with D possibly TRBD1 on 5 matching bases. TRBV23-1 is designated an ORF whose function remains uncertain. Trimming removed 4 bases at V and 5 bases at J, with 14 bases between. This CDR3 has 14 amino acids. In nucleotides, the CDR3 is TGCGCCAGCAGTCCCTGGGGGGTTCCTTATGGCTACACCTTC. This gives the protein CASSPWGVPYGYTF.

This clone was recorded many times. The CDR3 sequence: CASSPATGTGGSYEQYF. In DNA form, the CDR3 reads TGCGCCAGCAGCCCCGCCACCGGGACAGGGGGCTCCTACGAGCAGTACTTC. The chain uses TRBV4-1 and TRBJ2-7; TRBD1 agrees at 11 bases. CDR3 length equals 17 residues. V was clipped by 4 bases and J by 0 bases; unmatched bases: 8. CDR1 is MGHRA and CDR2 is YSYEKL in the germline V gene.

The chain combines TRBV11-2 with TRBJ2-1; D gene ambiguous. The V end was cut by 1 base, the J end by 10 bases, with 14 bases between. CDR3 length equals 14 residues. Germline lookup yields CDR1 SGHAT and CDR2 FQNNGV. The DNA of the CDR3 is TGTGCCAGCAGCTTAGTTCGGTCGTTGAGGGAGCAGTTCTTC. Translated: CASSLVRSLREQFF.

The chain employs TRBV11-3 and TRBJ2-1, with 11 bases identical to TRBD2. The CDR3 covers 16 residues. V was pared by 3 bases and J by 6 bases, with 7 bases of the junction left unmatched. The germline CDR1 and CDR2 sequences are SGHNT and YENEEA. CDR3 residues: CASSLGSGGAPNEQFF. The CDR3 bases are TGTGCCAGCAGCTTGGGTAGCGGGGGGGCTCCCAATGAGCAGTTCTTC.

This chain joins TRBV27 and TRBJ2-1, with TRBD1 matching 7 bases. The CDR3 runs to 21 residues. The germline V gene encodes CDR1 MNHEY and CDR2 SMNVEV (reference sequence). Unmatched junction bases numbered 24, after V lost 7 bases and J lost 0 bases. CDR3 nucleotides: TGTGCCAGCACCTTAGGGGGCAGGGGTGGTCTAAATGGGGGCTCCTACAATGAGCAGTTCTTC. This gives the protein CASTLGGRGGLNGGSYNEQFF.

The rearrangement uses TRBV29-1 and TRBJ2-3; 7 bases map to TRBD2. J gave up 3 bases and V 8 bases, and 14 bases lay outside the gene matches. The CDR3 is 15 residues long. Germline V gene lookup returns CDR1 SQVTM and CDR2 ANQGSEA. The CDR3: CSLRRLADFTDTQYF. CDR3 DNA: TGCAGCCTAAGACGGCTAGCGGATTTTACAGATACGCAGTATTTT.

The chain links TRBV2 to TRBJ2-3; 9 positions match TRBD1. With 1 base clipped from V and 4 bases from J, the junction kept 0 bases outside the gene matches. In germline, CDR1 is SNHLY, CDR2 FYNNEI. The CDR3 spans 14 residues. As DNA, the CDR3 is TGTGCCAGCAGTGAAGGACAGGGGGCAGATACGCAGTATTTT. It yields the protein CASSEGQGADTQYF.

This chain uses TRBV10-1 with TRBJ1-1, with 8 bases aligning to TRBD1. Germline lookup yields CDR1 WNHNN and CDR2 SYGVQD (reference sequence). V was clipped by 4 bases and J by 7 bases; unmatched bases: 2. CDR3 length: 12 amino acids. For the CDR3, the DNA is TGCGCCAGCAGTGCAGGGGGCAGTGAAGCTTTCTTT. Translation gives CASSAGGSEAFF.

The rearrangement uses TRBV2 and TRBJ1-5; 8 bases are a match to TRBD1. J gave up 7 bases and V 5 bases, and 4 bases lay outside the gene matches. This CDR3 has 13 residues. Germline V gene data show CDR1 as SNHLY and CDR2 as FYNNEI. CDR3 residues: CASSYRGDQPQHF. DNA of the CDR3: TGTGCCAGCAGTTACAGGGGGGACCAGCCCCAGCATTTT. The full variable domain, rest sourced from reference TRBV2 and TRBJ1-5, is EPEVTQTPSHQVTQMGQEVILRCVPISNHLYFYWYRQILGQKVEFLVSFYNNEISEKSEIFDDQFSVERPDGSNFTLKIRSTKLEDSAMYFCASSYRGDQPQHFGDGTRLSIL.

The chain employs TRBV18 and TRBJ1-2; TRBD1 matches 11 bases. CDR1 and CDR2 from the germline V gene are KGHSH and LQKENI. The trim removed 4 bases at V and 6 bases at J, leaving 4 bases unmatched. The CDR3 loop spans 14 amino acids. The CDR3 region has the DNA TGTGCCAGCTCACGTCCGGGACAGGGGGATGGCTACACCTTC. This sequence encodes CASSRPGQGDGYTF. Based on the CDR3 plus reference TRBV18 and TRBJ1-2, the full variable domain is NAGVMQNPRHLVRRRGQEARLRCSPMKGHSHVYWYRQLPEEGLKFMVYLQKENIIDESGMPKERFSAEFPKEGPSILRIQQVVRGDSAAYFCASSRPGQGDGYTFGSGTRLTVV.

This clone occurred once. The chain uses TRBV6-6 and TRBJ2-3, with 7 bases lining up with TRBD1. CDR1 is MNHNY, CDR2 SVGAGI, per germline (reference sequence). The V segment lost 4 bases and the J segment 0 bases; nucleotides outside the gene matches: 4. The CDR3 loop spans 15 amino acids. Here the CDR3 reads CASSSTGASTDTQYF. In nucleotides, the CDR3 is TGTGCCAGCAGTTCCACAGGGGCTAGCACAGATACGCAGTATTTT.

The chain uses TRBV27 and TRBJ1-6; no firm D call. Germline V gives CDR1 MNHEY, CDR2 SMNVEV (reference sequence). The CDR3 sequence is 16 residues long. The germline V and J ends were trimmed by 2 bases and 4 bases, with 12 bases remaining between them. The CDR3 region has the DNA TGTGCCAGCAGTTTAGAAGGTCGACTGTATAATTCACCCCTCCACTTT. Its translation: CASSLEGRLYNSPLHF.

The chain employs TRBV29-1 and TRBJ2-2, with 10 bases that match TRBD1. Germline V lookup: CDR1 SQVTM, CDR2 ANQGSEA. The CDR3 runs to 13 residues. The J segment lost 5 bases and the V segment lost 7 bases, leaving 4 bases of the junction unmatched. The CDR3 sequence: CSGRDRGTGELFF. CDR3 bases: TGCAGCGGCCGGGACAGGGGAACCGGGGAGCTGTTTTTT.